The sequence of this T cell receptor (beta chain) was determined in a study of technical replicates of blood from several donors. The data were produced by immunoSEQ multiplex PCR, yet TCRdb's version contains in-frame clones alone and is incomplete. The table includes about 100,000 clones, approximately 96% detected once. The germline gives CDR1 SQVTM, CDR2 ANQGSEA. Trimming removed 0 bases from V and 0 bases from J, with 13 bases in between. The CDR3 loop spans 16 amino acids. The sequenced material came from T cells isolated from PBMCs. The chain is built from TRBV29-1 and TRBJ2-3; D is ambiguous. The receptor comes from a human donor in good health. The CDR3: CSVEDLARLSTDTQYF. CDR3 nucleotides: TGCAGCGTTGAAGATCTTGCGCGGTTAAGCACAGATACGCAGTATTTT.